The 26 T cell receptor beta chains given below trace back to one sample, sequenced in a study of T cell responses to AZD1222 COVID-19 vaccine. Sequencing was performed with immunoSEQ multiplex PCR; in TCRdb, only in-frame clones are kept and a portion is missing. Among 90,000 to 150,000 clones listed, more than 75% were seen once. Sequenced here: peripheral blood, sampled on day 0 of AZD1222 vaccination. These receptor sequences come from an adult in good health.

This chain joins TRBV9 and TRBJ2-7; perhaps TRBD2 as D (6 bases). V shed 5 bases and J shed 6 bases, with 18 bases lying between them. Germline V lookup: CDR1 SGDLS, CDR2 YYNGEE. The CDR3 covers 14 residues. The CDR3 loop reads CASSATRLGGEQYF. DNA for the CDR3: TGTGCCAGCAGTGCCACTCGACTAGGTGGCGAGCAGTACTTC.

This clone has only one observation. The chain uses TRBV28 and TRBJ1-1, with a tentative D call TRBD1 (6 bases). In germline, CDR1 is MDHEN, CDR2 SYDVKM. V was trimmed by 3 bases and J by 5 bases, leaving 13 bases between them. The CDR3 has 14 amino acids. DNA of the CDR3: TGTGCCAGCAGTTTCATCCGGAGGGGGACTGAAGCTTTCTTT. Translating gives CASSFIRRGTEAFF. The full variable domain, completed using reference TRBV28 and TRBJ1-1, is DVKVTQSSRYLVKRTGEKVFLECVQDMDHENMFWYRQDPGLGLRLIYFSYDVKMKEKGDIPEGYSVSREKKERFSLILESASTNQTSMYLCASSFIRRGTEAFFGQGTRLTVV.

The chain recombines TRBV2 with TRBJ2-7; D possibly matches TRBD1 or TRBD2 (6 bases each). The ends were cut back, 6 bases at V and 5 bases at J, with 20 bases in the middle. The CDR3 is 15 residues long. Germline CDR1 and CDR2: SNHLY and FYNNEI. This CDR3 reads CASSQQGGRSHEQYF. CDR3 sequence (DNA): TGTGCCAGCAGCCAACAGGGAGGTAGGTCCCACGAGCAGTACTTC.

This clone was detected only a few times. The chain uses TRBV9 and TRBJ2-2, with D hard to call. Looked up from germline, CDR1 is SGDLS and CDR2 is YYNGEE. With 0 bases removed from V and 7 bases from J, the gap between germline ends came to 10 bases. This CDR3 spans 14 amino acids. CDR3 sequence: CASSVEAARGELFF. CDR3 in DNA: TGTGCCAGCAGCGTAGAAGCCGCGCGCGGGGAGCTGTTTTTT.

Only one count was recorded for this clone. CDR3 DNA: TGTGCCTACTCGTCCGCCCGGGGGACAGATACGCAGTATTTT. Translated: CAYSSARGTDTQYF. The chain employs TRBV30 and TRBJ2-3, with a weak D call TRBD2 (6 bases). The germline V and J ends were trimmed by 7 bases and 3 bases, with 17 bases remaining between them. CDR1 GTSNPN and CDR2 SVGIG come from the germline V gene (reference sequence). This CDR3 has 14 amino acids.

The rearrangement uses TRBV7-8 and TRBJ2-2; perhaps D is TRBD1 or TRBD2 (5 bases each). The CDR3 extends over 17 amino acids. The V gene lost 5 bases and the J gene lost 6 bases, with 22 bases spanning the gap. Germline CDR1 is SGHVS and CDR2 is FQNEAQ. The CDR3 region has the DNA TGTGCCAGCAGCCGAGCCTCCGGGACGCTCGTGGCCGGGGAGCTGTTTTTT. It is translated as CASSRASGTLVAGELFF.

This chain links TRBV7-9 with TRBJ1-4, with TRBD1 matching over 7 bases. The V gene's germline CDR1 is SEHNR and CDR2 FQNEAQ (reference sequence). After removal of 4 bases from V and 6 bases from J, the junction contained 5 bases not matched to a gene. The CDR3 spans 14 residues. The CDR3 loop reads CASSSQGFHEKLFF. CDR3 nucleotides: TGTGCCAGCAGCTCACAGGGGTTTCATGAAAAACTGTTTTTT.

CDR3 nucleotides: TGTGCCAGCAGCGGGCCCGACCGAACCTACGAGCAGTACTTC. It translates to CASSGPDRTYEQYF. The chain is built from TRBV5-5 and TRBJ2-7, with D hard to call. Trimming left V 4 bases short and J 2 bases short, with 13 bases between. The germline gives CDR1 SGHKS, CDR2 YYEKEE (reference sequence). CDR3 size: 14 residues.

The CDR3 DNA is TGTGCCAGCAAGTTGGGCTTTAATTCACCCCTCCACTTT. Translating it yields CASKLGFNSPLHF. The gene calls are TRBV6-5 and TRBJ1-6, with D uncertain. The CDR3 sequence is 13 residues long. Germline CDR1 MNHEY, CDR2 SVGAGI. With 7 bases removed from V and 6 bases from J, the gap between germline ends came to 10 bases.

DNA of the CDR3: TGTGCCAGCAGTTTAAGGCCAGGGTCGAATGAGCAGTTCTTC. Protein product: CASSLRPGSNEQFF. The chain recombines TRBV27 with TRBJ2-1; TRBD1 might be the D (5 bases). CDR3 length: 14 amino acids. Trimming removed 2 bases from V and 7 bases from J, with 12 bases in between. Germline values: CDR1 MNHEY, CDR2 SMNVEV (reference sequence).

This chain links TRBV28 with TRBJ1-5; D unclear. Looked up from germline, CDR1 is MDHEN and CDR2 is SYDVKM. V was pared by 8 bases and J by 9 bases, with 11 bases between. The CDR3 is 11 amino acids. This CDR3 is CASGSTRPQHF. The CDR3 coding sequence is TGTGCCAGCGGTTCCACCCGGCCCCAGCATTTT.

CDR3 amino acids: CASSFPTGVSYEQYF. In DNA, the CDR3 is TGTGCCAGCAGCTTCCCTACAGGGGTCTCCTACGAGCAGTACTTC. The rearrangement uses TRBV11-2 and TRBJ2-7, with 7 bases matching TRBD1. V shed 3 bases, J shed 0 bases, and the junction held 5 bases outside the gene matches. Looked up from germline, CDR1 is SGHAT and CDR2 is FQNNGV. This CDR3 region has 15 residues.

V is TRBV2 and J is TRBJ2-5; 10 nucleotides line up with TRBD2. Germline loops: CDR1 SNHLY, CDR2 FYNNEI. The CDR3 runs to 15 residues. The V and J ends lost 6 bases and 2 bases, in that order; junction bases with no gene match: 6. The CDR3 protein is CASRPLAGEQETQYF. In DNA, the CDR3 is TGTGCCAGCAGGCCTCTAGCGGGGGAACAAGAGACCCAGTACTTC.

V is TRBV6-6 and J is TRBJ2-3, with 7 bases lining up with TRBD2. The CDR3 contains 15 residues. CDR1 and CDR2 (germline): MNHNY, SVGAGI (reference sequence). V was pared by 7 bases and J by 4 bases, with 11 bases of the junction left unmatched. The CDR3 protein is CASTDTGGGPDTQYF. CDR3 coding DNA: TGTGCCAGCACCGATACGGGGGGAGGTCCAGATACGCAGTATTTT.

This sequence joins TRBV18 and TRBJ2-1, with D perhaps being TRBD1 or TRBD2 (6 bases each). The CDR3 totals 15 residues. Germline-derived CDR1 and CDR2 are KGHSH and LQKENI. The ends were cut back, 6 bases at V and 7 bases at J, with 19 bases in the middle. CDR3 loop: CASSRVGGPGNEQFF. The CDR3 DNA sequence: TGTGCCAGCTCCCGGGTCGGGGGCCCCGGAAATGAGCAGTTCTTC.

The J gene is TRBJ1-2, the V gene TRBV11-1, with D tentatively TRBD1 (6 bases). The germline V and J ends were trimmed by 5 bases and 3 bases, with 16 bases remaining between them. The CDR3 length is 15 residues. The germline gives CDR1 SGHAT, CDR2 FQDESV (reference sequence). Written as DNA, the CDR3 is TGTGCCAGCAGCCAGCTGGGGGGCGCTGACTATGGCTACACCTTC. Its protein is CASSQLGGADYGYTF.

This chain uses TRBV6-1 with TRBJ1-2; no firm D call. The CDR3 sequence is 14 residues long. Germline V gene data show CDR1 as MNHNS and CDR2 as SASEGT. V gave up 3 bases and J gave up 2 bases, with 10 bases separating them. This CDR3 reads CASSEDGYNYGYTF. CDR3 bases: TGTGCCAGCAGTGAGGACGGATACAACTATGGCTACACCTTC.

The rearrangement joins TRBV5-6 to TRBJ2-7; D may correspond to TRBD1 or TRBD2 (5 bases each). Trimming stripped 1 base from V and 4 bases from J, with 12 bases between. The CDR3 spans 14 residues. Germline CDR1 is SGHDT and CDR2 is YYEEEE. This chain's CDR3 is CASSLWGSSYEQYF. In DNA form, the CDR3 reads TGTGCCAGCAGCTTGTGGGGGAGTTCTTACGAGCAGTACTTC.

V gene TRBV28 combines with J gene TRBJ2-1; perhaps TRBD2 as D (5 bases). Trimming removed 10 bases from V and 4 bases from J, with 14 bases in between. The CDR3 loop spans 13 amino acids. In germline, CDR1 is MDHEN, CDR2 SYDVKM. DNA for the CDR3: TGTGCCATCGCGATCGGACTTTACAATGAGCAGTTCTTC. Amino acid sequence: CAIAIGLYNEQFF.

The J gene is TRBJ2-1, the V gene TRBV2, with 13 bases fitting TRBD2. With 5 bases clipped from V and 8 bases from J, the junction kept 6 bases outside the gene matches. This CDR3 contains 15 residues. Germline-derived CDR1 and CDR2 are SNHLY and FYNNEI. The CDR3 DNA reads TGTGCCAGCAGTCTAACTAGCGGGGGGGCATATGAGCAGTTCTTC. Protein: CASSLTSGGAYEQFF.

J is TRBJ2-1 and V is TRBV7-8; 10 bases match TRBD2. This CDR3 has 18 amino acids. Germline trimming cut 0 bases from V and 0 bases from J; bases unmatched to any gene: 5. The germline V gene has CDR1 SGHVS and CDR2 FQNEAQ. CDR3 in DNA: TGTGCCAGCAGCTTAGCACAAAGCGGGGGGGCCTCCTACAATGAGCAGTTCTTC. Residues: CASSLAQSGGASYNEQFF. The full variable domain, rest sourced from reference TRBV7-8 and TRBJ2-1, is GAGVSQSPRYKVAKRGQDVALRCDPISGHVSLFWYQQALGQGPEFLTYFQNEAQLDKSGLPSDRFFAERPEGSVSTLKIQRTQQEDSAVYLCASSLAQSGGASYNEQFFGPGTRLTVL.

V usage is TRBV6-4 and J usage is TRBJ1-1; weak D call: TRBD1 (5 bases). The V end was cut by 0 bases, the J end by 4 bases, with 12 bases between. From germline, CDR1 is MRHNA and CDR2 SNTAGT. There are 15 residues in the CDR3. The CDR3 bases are TGTGCCAGCAGTGACTCGAGCAGGGCGGGCACTGAAGCTTTCTTT. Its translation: CASSDSSRAGTEAFF.

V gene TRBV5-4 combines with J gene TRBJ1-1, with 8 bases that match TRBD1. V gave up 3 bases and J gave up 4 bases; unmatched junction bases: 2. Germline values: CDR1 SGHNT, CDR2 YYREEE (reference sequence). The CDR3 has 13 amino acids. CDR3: CASSSDRGTEAFF. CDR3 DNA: TGTGCCAGCAGCTCCGACAGGGGCACTGAAGCTTTCTTT.

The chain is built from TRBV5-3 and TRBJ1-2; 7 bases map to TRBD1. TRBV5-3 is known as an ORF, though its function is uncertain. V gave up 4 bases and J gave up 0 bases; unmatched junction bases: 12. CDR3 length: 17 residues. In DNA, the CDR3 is TGTGCCAGAAGCACCACCCGGGACAGAGCTACTAACTATGGCTACACCTTC. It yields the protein CARSTTRDRATNYGYTF.

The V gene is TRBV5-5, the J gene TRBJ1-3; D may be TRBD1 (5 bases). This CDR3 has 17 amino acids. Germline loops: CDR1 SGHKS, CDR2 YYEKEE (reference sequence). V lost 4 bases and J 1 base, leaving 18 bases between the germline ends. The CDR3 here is CASSHNLPTASGNTIYF. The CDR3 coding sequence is TGTGCCAGCAGCCATAACCTACCGACAGCTTCTGGAAACACCATATATTTT.

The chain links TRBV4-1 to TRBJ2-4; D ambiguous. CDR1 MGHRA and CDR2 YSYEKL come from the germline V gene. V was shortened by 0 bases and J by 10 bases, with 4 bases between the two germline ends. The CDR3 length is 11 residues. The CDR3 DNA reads TGCGCCAGCAGCCAAGAAAGGATTCAGTACTTC. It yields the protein CASSQERIQYF.